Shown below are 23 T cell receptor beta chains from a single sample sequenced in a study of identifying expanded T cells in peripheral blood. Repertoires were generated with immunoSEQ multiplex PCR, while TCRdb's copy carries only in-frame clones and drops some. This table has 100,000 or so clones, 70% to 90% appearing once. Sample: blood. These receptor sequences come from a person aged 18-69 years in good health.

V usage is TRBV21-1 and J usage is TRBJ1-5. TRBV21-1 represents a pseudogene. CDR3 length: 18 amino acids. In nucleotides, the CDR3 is TGTGCCAGCAAGGTCGAACAGCGCTTAGGTTATAGCAATCAGCCCCAGCATTTT. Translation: CASKVEQRLGYSNQPQHF.

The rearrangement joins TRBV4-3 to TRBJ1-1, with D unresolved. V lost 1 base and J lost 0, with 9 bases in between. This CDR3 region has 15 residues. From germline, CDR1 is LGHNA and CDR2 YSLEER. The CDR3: CASSQVVNMNTEAFF. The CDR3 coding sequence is TGCGCCAGCAGCCAAGTGGTAAACATGAACACTGAAGCTTTCTTT.

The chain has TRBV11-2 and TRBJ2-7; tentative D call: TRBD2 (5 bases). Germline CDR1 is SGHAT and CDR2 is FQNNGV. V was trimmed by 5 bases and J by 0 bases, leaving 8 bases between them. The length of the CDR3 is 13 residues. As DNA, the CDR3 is TGTGCCAGCAGCCCCGGGATCTCCTACGAGCAGTACTTC. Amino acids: CASSPGISYEQYF.

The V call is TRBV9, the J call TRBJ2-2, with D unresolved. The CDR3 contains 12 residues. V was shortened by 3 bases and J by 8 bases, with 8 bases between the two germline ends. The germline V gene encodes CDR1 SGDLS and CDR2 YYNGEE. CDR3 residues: CASSESQGELFF. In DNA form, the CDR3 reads TGTGCCAGCAGCGAGAGCCAGGGGGAGCTGTTTTTT. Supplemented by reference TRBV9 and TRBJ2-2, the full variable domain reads DSGVTQTPKHLITATGQRVTLRCSPRSGDLSVYWYQQSLDQGLQFLIQYYNGEERAKGNILERFSAQQFPDLHSELNLSSLELGDSALYFCASSESQGELFFGEGSRLTVL.

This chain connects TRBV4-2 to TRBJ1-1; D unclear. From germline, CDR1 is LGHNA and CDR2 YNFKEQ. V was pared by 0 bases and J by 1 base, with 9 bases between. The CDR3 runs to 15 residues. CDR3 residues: CASSQDPGKNTEAFF. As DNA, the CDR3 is TGTGCCAGCAGCCAAGATCCGGGCAAGAACACTGAAGCTTTCTTT.

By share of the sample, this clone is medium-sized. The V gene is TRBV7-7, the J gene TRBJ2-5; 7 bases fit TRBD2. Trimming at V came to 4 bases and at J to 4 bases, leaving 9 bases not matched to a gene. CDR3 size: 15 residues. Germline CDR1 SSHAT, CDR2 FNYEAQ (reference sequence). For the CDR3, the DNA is TGTGCCAGCAGCTCTGCTTGGGGGAGGGGAGAGACCCAGTACTTC. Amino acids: CASSSAWGRGETQYF.

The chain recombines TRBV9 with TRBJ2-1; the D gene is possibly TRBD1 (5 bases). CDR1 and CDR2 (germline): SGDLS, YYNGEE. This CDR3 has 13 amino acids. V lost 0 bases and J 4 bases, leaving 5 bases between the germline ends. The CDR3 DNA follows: TGTGCCAGCAGCGTAGCAGGGTACAATGAGCAGTTCTTC. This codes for CASSVAGYNEQFF.

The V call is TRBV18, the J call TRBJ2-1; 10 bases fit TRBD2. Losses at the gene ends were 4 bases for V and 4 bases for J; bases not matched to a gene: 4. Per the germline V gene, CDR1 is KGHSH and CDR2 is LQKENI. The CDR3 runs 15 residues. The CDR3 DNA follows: TGTGCCAGCTCACAAGGACTAGCGGCTTACAATGAGCAGTTCTTC. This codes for CASSQGLAAYNEQFF. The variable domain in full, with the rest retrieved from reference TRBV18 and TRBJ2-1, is NAGVMQNPRHLVRRRGQEARLRCSPMKGHSHVYWYRQLPEEGLKFMVYLQKENIIDESGMPKERFSAEFPKEGPSILRIQQVVRGDSAAYFCASSQGLAAYNEQFFGPGTRLTVL.

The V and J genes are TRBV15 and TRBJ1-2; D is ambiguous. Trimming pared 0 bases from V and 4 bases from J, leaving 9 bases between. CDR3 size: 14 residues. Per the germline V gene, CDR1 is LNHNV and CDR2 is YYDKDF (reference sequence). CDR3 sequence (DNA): TGTGCCACCAGCAGAGACCCCACCTCCTATGGCTACACCTTC. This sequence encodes CATSRDPTSYGYTF.

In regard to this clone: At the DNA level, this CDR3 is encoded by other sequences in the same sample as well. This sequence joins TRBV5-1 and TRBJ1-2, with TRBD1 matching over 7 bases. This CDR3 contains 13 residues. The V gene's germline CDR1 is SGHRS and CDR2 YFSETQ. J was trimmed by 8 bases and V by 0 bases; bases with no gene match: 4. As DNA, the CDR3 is TGCGCCAGCAGCTTGGGCCAGGGGGACGGCTACACCTTC. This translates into CASSLGQGDGYTF.

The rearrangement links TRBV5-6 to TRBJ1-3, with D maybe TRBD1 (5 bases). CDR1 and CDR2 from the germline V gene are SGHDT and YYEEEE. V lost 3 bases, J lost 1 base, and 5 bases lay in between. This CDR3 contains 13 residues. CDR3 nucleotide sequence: TGTGCCAGCAGCTCAGGGTCTGGAAACACCATATATTTT. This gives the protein CASSSGSGNTIYF. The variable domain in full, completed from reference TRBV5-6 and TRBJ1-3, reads DAGVTQSPTHLIKTRGQQVTLRCSPKSGHDTVSWYQQALGQGPQFIFQYYEEEERQRGNFPDRFSGHQFPNYSSELNVNALLLGDSALYLCASSSGSGNTIYFGEGSWLTVV.

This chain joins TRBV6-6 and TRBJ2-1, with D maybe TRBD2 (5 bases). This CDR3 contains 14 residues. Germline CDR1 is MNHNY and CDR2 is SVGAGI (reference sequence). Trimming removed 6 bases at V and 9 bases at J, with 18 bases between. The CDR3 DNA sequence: TGTGCCAGCAGACTAGGACTGAAAGGCAGTGAGCAGTTCTTC. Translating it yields CASRLGLKGSEQFF.

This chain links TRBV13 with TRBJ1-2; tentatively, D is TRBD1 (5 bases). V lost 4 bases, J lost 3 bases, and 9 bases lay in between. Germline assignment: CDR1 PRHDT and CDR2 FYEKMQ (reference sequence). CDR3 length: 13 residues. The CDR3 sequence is CASSSGSDYGYTF. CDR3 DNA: TGTGCCAGCAGCTCAGGGTCAGACTATGGCTACACCTTC.

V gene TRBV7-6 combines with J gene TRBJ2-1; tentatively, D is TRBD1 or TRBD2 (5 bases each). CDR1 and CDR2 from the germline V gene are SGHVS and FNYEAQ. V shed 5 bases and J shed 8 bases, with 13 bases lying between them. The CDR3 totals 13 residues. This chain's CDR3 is CASSRSGPDEQFF. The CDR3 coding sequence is TGTGCCAGCAGCCGGTCGGGACCTGATGAGCAGTTCTTC.

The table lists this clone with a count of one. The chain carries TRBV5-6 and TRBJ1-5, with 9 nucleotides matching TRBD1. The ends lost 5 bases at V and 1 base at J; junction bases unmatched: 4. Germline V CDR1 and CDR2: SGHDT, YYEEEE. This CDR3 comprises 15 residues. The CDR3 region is CASRSQGASNQPQHF. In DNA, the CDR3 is TGTGCCAGCAGATCACAGGGGGCAAGCAATCAGCCCCAGCATTTT.

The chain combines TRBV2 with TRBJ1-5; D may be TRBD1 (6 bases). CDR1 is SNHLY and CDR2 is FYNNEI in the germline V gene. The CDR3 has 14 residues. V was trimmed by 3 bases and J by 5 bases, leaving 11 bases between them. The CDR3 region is CASSEGQGHQPQHF. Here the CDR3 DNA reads TGTGCCAGCAGTGAGGGGCAGGGGCATCAGCCCCAGCATTTT.

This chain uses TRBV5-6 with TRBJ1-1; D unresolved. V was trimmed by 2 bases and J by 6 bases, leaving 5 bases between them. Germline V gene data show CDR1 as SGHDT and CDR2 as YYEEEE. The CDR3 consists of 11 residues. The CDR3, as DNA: TGTGCCAGCAGCTTAGGGTCTGAAGCTTTCTTT. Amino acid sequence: CASSLGSEAFF.

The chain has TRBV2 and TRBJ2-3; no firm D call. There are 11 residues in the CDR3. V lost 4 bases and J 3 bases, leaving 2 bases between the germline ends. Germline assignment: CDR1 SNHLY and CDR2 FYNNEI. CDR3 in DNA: TGTGCCAGCAGTGTAACAGATACGCAGTATTTT. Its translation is CASSVTDTQYF.

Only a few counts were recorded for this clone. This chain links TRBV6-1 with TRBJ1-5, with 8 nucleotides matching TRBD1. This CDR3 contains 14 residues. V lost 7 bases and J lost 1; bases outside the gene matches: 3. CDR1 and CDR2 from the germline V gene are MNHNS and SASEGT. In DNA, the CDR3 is TGTGCCAGCAATAGGGACAGGAGCAATCAGCCCCAGCATTTT. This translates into CASNRDRSNQPQHF.

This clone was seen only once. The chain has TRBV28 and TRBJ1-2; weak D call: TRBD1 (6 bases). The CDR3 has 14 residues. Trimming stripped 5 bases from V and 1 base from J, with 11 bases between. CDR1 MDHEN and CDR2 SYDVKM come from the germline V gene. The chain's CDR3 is CASSRWDNNYGYTF. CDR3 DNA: TGTGCCAGCAGTCGATGGGACAATAACTATGGCTACACCTTC.

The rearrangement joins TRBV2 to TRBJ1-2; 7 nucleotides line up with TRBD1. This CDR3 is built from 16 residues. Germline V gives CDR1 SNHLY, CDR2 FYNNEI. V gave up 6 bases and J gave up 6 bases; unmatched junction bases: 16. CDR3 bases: TGTGCCAGCAGGAGAGGGGGCCGTTGGGAGTCAGATGGCTACACCTTC. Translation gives CASRRGGRWESDGYTF.

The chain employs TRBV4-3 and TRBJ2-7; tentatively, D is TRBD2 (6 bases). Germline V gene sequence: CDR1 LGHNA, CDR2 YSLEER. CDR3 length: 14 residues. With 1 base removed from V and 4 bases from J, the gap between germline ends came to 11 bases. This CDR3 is CASSQGGANYEQYF. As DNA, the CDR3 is TGCGCCAGCAGCCAAGGCGGGGCCAATTACGAGCAGTACTTC.

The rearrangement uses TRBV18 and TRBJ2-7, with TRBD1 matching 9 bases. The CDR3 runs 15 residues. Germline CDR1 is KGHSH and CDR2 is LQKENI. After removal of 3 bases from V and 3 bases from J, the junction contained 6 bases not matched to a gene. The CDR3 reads CASSPTGTGNYEQYF. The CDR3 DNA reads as TGTGCCAGCTCACCTACCGGGACAGGGAACTACGAGCAGTACTTC. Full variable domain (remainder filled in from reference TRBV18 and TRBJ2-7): NAGVMQNPRHLVRRRGQEARLRCSPMKGHSHVYWYRQLPEEGLKFMVYLQKENIIDESGMPKERFSAEFPKEGPSILRIQQVVRGDSAAYFCASSPTGTGNYEQYFGPGTRLTVT.